These 24 T cell receptor beta chains originate from one sample sequenced in a study of T cells in Graves' hyperthyroidism and ophthalmopathy. TCR beta CDR3 region amplification was performed from RNA transcripts. With the HTBI primer set, the TCR CDR3 went through a first round of RT-PCR. TCRdb reprocessed the multiplex PCR reads with MiXCR, giving one entry per CDR3 protein. The table includes about half a million distinct CDR3 sequences, about 16% detected once. Material for sequencing was blood. The receptors were sampled from a woman aged 30 to 39 with Graves' ophthalmopathy.

This clonotype has a handful of counts. This chain connects TRBV7-3 to TRBJ2-7; 11 positions agree with TRBD1. Germline CDR1 and CDR2: SGHTA and FQGTGA. The CDR3 totals 14 residues. The V and J ends lost 3 bases and 5 bases, in that order; junction bases with no gene match: 3. Here the CDR3 DNA reads TGTGCCAGCAGCTTTGGGGGACAGGGGGACGAGCAGTACTTC. The encoded protein is CASSFGGQGDEQYF.

This clonotype was recorded many times. The rearrangement uses TRBV9 and TRBJ2-7; D not certain. Germline values: CDR1 SGDLS, CDR2 YYNGEE. Trimming took off 0 bases at V and 2 bases at J, with 15 bases between the two ends. CDR3 length: 16 amino acids. The CDR3 DNA is TGTGCCAGCAGCGTAGCTGACGGGCCCTCTACCTACGAGCAGTACTTC. This sequence encodes CASSVADGPSTYEQYF.

The table lists this clonotype with many counts. The chain uses TRBV7-2 and TRBJ2-5, with a weak D call TRBD1 (5 bases). Per the germline V gene, CDR1 is SGHTA and CDR2 is FQGNSA. V was clipped by 10 bases and J by 4 bases, with 16 bases between them. This CDR3 is 13 amino acids long. The CDR3 DNA reads TGTGCCACCGCAACAGCAGGGCTAGAGACCCAGTACTTC. Protein product: CATATAGLETQYF.

This clonotype occurred many times. The CDR3 region is CASRDRPTYEQYF. DNA of the CDR3: TGCGCCAGCAGGGACCGACCGACCTACGAGCAGTACTTC. V gene TRBV5-1 combines with J gene TRBJ2-7; no firm D call. The germline CDR1 and CDR2 sequences are SGHRS and YFSETQ. The V and J ends lost 5 bases and 2 bases respectively, with 11 bases between them. The length of the CDR3 is 13 residues.

This clonotype occurred many times. J is TRBJ1-2 and V is TRBV19; no clear D gene. Trimming removed 5 bases at V and 0 bases at J, with 16 bases between. Germline values: CDR1 LNHDA, CDR2 SQIVND (reference sequence). This CDR3 contains 16 residues. The CDR3 is CASSRALTTANYGYTF. The CDR3 DNA is TGTGCCAGTAGTCGCGCCCTTACCACAGCTAACTATGGCTACACCTTC.

This clonotype has a count of ten or more. At one boundary the junction diverges from the germline segment, which might be a read error. CDR3 nucleotides: TGCGCCAGCAGCTTGGAAGTCGGCTACGAGCAGTACTTC. Its protein product is CASSLEVGYEQYF. The V call is TRBV12-3 or TRBV12-4, the J call TRBJ2-7, with unresolved D. The CDR3 runs 13 residues.

This clonotype was found many times. The J gene is TRBJ1-1, the V gene TRBV20-1, with 9 bases matching TRBD1. Looked up from germline, CDR1 is DFQATT and CDR2 is SNEGSKA (reference sequence). Losses at the gene ends were 4 bases for V and 4 bases for J; bases not matched to a gene: 4. CDR3 length equals 13 residues. The CDR3 loop is CSATDRGPTEAFF. The CDR3 nucleotides read TGCAGTGCTACGGACAGGGGTCCCACTGAAGCTTTCTTT.

CDR3 nucleotides: TGTGCCAGTAGTGTCCCCGGGCTAAGAGGTGGGCAGCCCCAGCATTTT. Amino acid sequence: CASSVPGLRGGQPQHF. The V gene is TRBV19, the J gene TRBJ1-5; no clear D. This CDR3 contains 16 residues. Per germline, CDR1 LNHDA and CDR2 SQIVND (reference sequence). The V gene lost 5 bases and the J gene lost 7 bases, with 21 bases spanning the gap.

A few counts support this clonotype. The rearrangement links TRBV4-2 to TRBJ2-5; 12 bases align to TRBD2. This CDR3 contains 17 residues. Germline V gene sequence: CDR1 LGHNA, CDR2 YNFKEQ. J was trimmed by 1 base and V by 3 bases; bases with no gene match: 6. In nucleotides, the CDR3 is TGTGCCAGCAGCCAGTTCCCGGGACTAGCGGGCCAAGAGACCCAGTACTTC. Its translation: CASSQFPGLAGQETQYF.

The chain uses TRBV19 and TRBJ2-1, with 7 bases identical to TRBD2. The CDR3 loop spans 16 amino acids. J was trimmed by 4 bases and V by 3 bases; bases with no gene match: 9. Germline V gene data show CDR1 as LNHDA and CDR2 as SQIVND (reference sequence). CDR3 sequence: CASSMRLGLSYNEQFF. CDR3 nucleotide sequence: TGTGCCAGTAGTATGCGGTTGGGACTATCGTACAATGAGCAGTTCTTC.

The CDR3 reads CATSDVTSRSTGELFF. The CDR3 region has the DNA TGTGCCACCAGTGACGTGACTAGCAGATCCACCGGGGAGCTGTTTTTT. The chain combines TRBV24-1 with TRBJ2-2, with 7 nucleotides matching TRBD2. V was pared by 4 bases and J by 4 bases, with 8 bases of the junction left unmatched. The germline V gene encodes CDR1 KGHDR and CDR2 SFDVKD. This CDR3 has 16 amino acids.

The J gene is TRBJ2-3, the V gene TRBV4-2; 7 positions agree with TRBD2. J gave up 0 bases and V 10 bases, and 7 bases lay outside the gene matches. CDR1 is LGHNA and CDR2 is YNFKEQ in the germline V gene. This CDR3 spans 14 amino acids. DNA for the CDR3: TGTGCCACCTCCGGGACTACTAGCACAGATACGCAGTATTTT. Translated, it gives CATSGTTSTDTQYF.

The chain combines TRBV13 with TRBJ2-1; TRBD2 matches 12 bases. Germline assignment: CDR1 PRHDT and CDR2 FYEKMQ (reference sequence). The length of the CDR3 is 14 residues. V shed 3 bases, J shed 9 bases, and the junction held 3 bases outside the gene matches. CDR3 bases: TGTGCCAGCAGCTTGCGGACTAGCGGGACTGAGCAGTTCTTC. Its protein is CASSLRTSGTEQFF.

This clonotype was seen only once. The chain recombines TRBV14 with TRBJ2-5; D is tentatively TRBD1 or TRBD2 (5 bases each). Trimming removed 1 base at V and 7 bases at J, with 10 bases between. Looked up from germline, CDR1 is SGHDN and CDR2 is FVKESK. CDR3 length: 13 amino acids. The chain's CDR3 is CASSQVRDGTQYF. CDR3 in DNA: TGTGCCAGCAGCCAAGTTCGGGACGGGACCCAGTACTTC.

At least ten counts were recorded for this clonotype. The gene calls are TRBV19 and TRBJ1-1; D possibly corresponds to TRBD1 (6 bases). Trimming stripped 7 bases from V and 2 bases from J, with 17 bases between. The CDR3 length is 15 residues. CDR1 LNHDA and CDR2 SQIVND come from the germline V gene (reference sequence). In DNA, the CDR3 is TGTGCCAGTACCAATAACGGACAGATTAACACTGAAGCTTTCTTT. Protein sequence: CASTNNGQINTEAFF.

This clonotype was counted between two and nine times. This chain links TRBV15 with TRBJ2-5, with 7 bases lining up with TRBD1. Per germline, CDR1 LNHNV and CDR2 YYDKDF (reference sequence). This CDR3 has 15 residues. The V and J ends lost 0 bases and 1 base, in that order; junction bases with no gene match: 2. CDR3 nucleotide sequence: TGTGCCACCAGCAGAGACAGGGGGACCCAAGAGACCCAGTACTTC. Residues: CATSRDRGTQETQYF.

This clonotype has just a few counts. V usage is TRBV5-1 and J usage is TRBJ1-4; D might be TRBD1 (6 bases). The germline CDR1 and CDR2 sequences are SGHRS and YFSETQ. This CDR3 has 15 residues. V lost 5 bases, J lost 8 bases, and 19 bases lay in between. Here the CDR3 DNA reads TGCGCCAGCAGGGCAGAAGGGGGTCTTCTGGAAAAACTGTTTTTT. Translation gives CASRAEGGLLEKLFF.

In DNA form, the CDR3 reads TGTGCCAGCAGCCCTAGAGTAGGGAGCGGGAGTCTAAACACCGGGGAGCTGTTTTTT. Translated, it gives CASSPRVGSGSLNTGELFF. This sequence joins TRBV11-2 and TRBJ2-2; the match to TRBD2 covers 8 bases. CDR1 is SGHAT, CDR2 FQNNGV, per germline. J lost 2 bases, V lost 5 bases, and 16 bases had no gene match. This CDR3 spans 19 amino acids. Supplemented by reference TRBV11-2 and TRBJ2-2, the full variable domain reads EAGVAQSPRYKIIEKRQSVAFWCNPISGHATLYWYQQILGQGPKLLIQFQNNGVVDDSQLPKDRFSAERLKGVDSTLKIQPAKLEDSAVYLCASSPRVGSGSLNTGELFFGEGSRLTVL.

On this clonotype itself: A read error is possible here, since a much larger clone lies one base away. V is TRBV27 and J is TRBJ2-3; 8 bases line up with TRBD2. The CDR3 covers 20 residues. Germline V CDR1 and CDR2: MNHEY, SMNVEV (reference sequence). V shed 4 bases and J 1 base; nucleotides not matched to a gene: 19. The CDR3 loop is CASSSHPTSASPRGTDTQYF. The CDR3 nucleotides are TGTGCCAGCAGTTCCCACCCGACTAGCGCGAGTCCGCGGGGCACAGATACGCAGTATTTT.

This clonotype came up a few times. The chain uses TRBV14 and TRBJ2-7; tentatively, D is TRBD2 (5 bases). The V gene lost 0 bases and the J gene lost 3 bases, with 12 bases spanning the gap. The CDR3 contains 15 residues. The germline V gene encodes CDR1 SGHDN and CDR2 FVKESK. The CDR3, as DNA: TGTGCCAGCAGCCAAGAGAGCGGTGGGGTCTACGAGCAGTACTTC. Protein product: CASSQESGGVYEQYF.

This clonotype was recorded at least ten times. The V call is TRBV7-2, the J call TRBJ2-1; D is ambiguous. CDR3 length: 14 residues. CDR1 is SGHTA, CDR2 FQGNSA, per germline. V lost 2 bases to trimming and J lost 8 bases, with 13 bases between them. The CDR3 reads CASSLTVIGDEQFF. CDR3 bases: TGTGCCAGCAGCTTAACGGTAATCGGCGATGAGCAGTTCTTC.

V is TRBV11-3 and J is TRBJ2-3; D is possibly TRBD1 (5 bases). The length of the CDR3 is 15 residues. V lost 4 bases and J 7 bases, leaving 18 bases between the germline ends. The germline gives CDR1 SGHNT, CDR2 YENEEA. CDR3 sequence (DNA): TGTGCCAGCAGCTGGGGCACGGCGCGCCGAAATACGCAGTATTTT. Protein sequence: CASSWGTARRNTQYF.

This clonotype appeared many times. The chain couples TRBV7-3 to TRBJ2-5, with no clear D. Germline lookup yields CDR1 SGHTA and CDR2 FQGTGA. Between the trimmed V and J ends, which lost 3 bases and 0 bases, there was a span of 8 bases. The CDR3 extends over 14 amino acids. CDR3 protein: CASSLSGHQETQYF. The CDR3 nucleotides are TGTGCCAGCAGCTTGTCAGGCCACCAAGAGACCCAGTACTTC.

There are many counts of this clonotype. This chain links TRBV6-6 with TRBJ1-1; D is possibly TRBD1 (6 bases). Trimming shortened V by 2 bases and J by 5 bases, and 15 bases separated the two germline ends. Germline V gene lookup returns CDR1 MNHNY and CDR2 SVGAGI (reference sequence). The CDR3 length is 15 residues. The CDR3 nucleotides read TGTGCCAGCAGTTACCCGAAACAGGGAGGTACTGAAGCTTTCTTT. Translating it yields CASSYPKQGGTEAFF.